Sequencing of this TCR beta chain was carried out in a study of shared clonotypes between healthy human individuals. Across the study: Used for every donor were three CD4 naive, three CD4 memory, two CD8 naive and one CD8 memory plate.

Generated by immunoSEQ multiplex PCR, the TCRdb table keeps only in-frame clones and is missing some. The table shows 300,000 to 350,000 clones, with more than 60% occurring only once. This clone has a count of ten or more. Donation came from healthy HIV-negative adults that had no recent acute infections or vaccinations. The germline CDR1 and CDR2 sequences are SGHTA and FQGNSA. CDR3 size: 14 residues. V was trimmed by 1 base and J by 1 base, leaving 7 bases between them. This receptor was identified in a man in his thirties or forties in good health. The specimen sequenced was memory CD4+ T cells sorted from blood. Noted subset: CD45RA-negative fraction. The gene calls are TRBV7-2 and TRBJ2-5; no definite D call. The CDR3 sequence: CASSLGTFQETQYF. The CDR3 bases are TGTGCCAGCAGCTTAGGGACCTTCCAAGAGACCCAGTACTTC.